This TCR beta chain is drawn from a study of regulatory T cells in long-lasting Graves disease. Germline V gene lookup returns CDR1 SGHDT and CDR2 YYEEEE. The CDR3 is made up of 15 amino acids. V gave up 7 bases and J gave up 6 bases, with 19 bases separating them. Time point given: newly diagnosed GD, antithyroid drugs for less than 3 months. PBMC-extracted RNA yielded the TCR library. Libraries of TCR beta came from iRepertoire HTBI primers plus Arm-PCR of CDR3 regions. TCRdb reanalysed the multiplex PCR reads using MiXCR and keeps one entry per CDR3 protein. The profile shows approximately 350,000 distinct CDR3 sequences, around 15% of them singletons. In this sample, this clonotype turned up a few times. This sample was shared with a second study, whose subject was T cells in Graves' hyperthyroidism and ophthalmopathy. Per that paper: TCR CDR3 underwent first-round RT-PCR with the HTBI primer set. Ophthalmopathy was predicted by the model a median of roughly 6.6 months ahead of onset.

The clonotype was recovered from a woman in her late teens or twenties with Graves disease. The chain joins TRBV5-6 to TRBJ2-2, with D perhaps TRBD1 or TRBD2 (6 bases each). This specimen consisted of peripheral blood mononuclear cells (PBMCs), obtained at new diagnosis, from a patient treated with antithyroid drugs. The CDR3 coding sequence is TGTGCCAGCCTGATGTGGGGGGCGCACGCCGGGGAGCTGTTTTTT. This encodes CASLMWGAHAGELFF.